A selection of T cell receptor beta chains follows, all from one sample in a study of cytomegalovirus exposure and HLA in healthy donors. The data were produced by immunoSEQ multiplex PCR, yet TCRdb's version contains in-frame clones alone and is incomplete. The profile shows about 110,000 clones, approximately 71% of them singletons. Sequencing was done on a sample of PBMCs. These receptors were collected from a woman in her 70s in good health and CMV-seropositive. Both conserved end residues are part of each CDR3. D genes are given only for firm matches. Part of the rows lack a size; the others show once, few, many or a class for expanded clones.

TRBD2	few	TRBV5-1	TRBJ2-1	TGCGCCAGCAGCTTTAGCGGGGGGGCCTTGGGTGAGCAGTTCTTC	CASSFSGGALGEQFF
TRBD2	few	TRBV6-4	TRBJ2-3	TGTGCCAGCAGTCCCGGGGGGGCCAGCACAGATACGCAGTATTTT	CASSPGGASTDTQYF
-	once	TRBV21-1	TRBJ1-2	TGTGCCAGCAGCCTAGGGACAGATCAAACTAACTATGGCTACACCTTC	CASSLGTDQTNYGYTF
TRBD2	-	TRBV4-3	TRBJ2-7	TGCGCCAGCAGCCAAGAACTTGCCGGCGTGCGGGGGGACGAGCAGTACTTC	CASSQELAGVRGDEQYF
-	once	TRBV18	TRBJ2-7	TGTGCCAGCTCACCAGGAAGGGGTTCCTACGAGCAGTACTTC	CASSPGRGSYEQYF
-	-	TRBV6-5	TRBJ2-2	TGTGCCAGCAGTTACTCGGGCCAGCCGAACACCGGGGAGCTGTTTTTT	CASSYSGQPNTGELFF
-	few	TRBV5-1	TRBJ1-3	TGCGCCAGCAGCTCCGAGGTGGGGCTTGGAAACACCATATATTTT	CASSSEVGLGNTIYF
TRBD2	once	TRBV7-6	TRBJ2-7	TGTGCCAGCAGCTGGGGGGGTTCCTACGAGCAGTACTTC	CASSWGGSYEQYF
-	-	TRBV30	TRBJ1-2	TGTGCCTGGAGTGTACTTTGGGGAGTCGAGGGCTACACCTTC	CAWSVLWGVEGYTF
-	-	TRBV29-1	TRBJ1-1	TGCAGCGTTGACAGGAACACTGAAGCTTTCTTT	CSVDRNTEAFF
-	-	TRBV5-1	TRBJ2-2	TGCGCCAGCAGCTTAGAGGGAAGCACCGGGGAGCTGTTTTTT	CASSLEGSTGELFF
TRBD1	-	TRBV7-7	TRBJ1-4	TGTGCCAGCAGCCCGGACAGGGGATCGCTAAAACTGTTTTTT	CASSPDRGSLKLFF
-	-	TRBV10-3	TRBJ2-3	TGTGCCATCAGTGAGTCCGCTAGCGCTAGCACAGATACGCAGTATTTT	CAISESASASTDTQYF
TRBD1	-	TRBV2	TRBJ1-1	TGTGCCAGCATTAGGGGGACAGGGATGAATGAAGCTTTCTTT	CASIRGTGMNEAFF
TRBD2	-	TRBV4-2	TRBJ2-3	TGTGCCAGCAGCCAAGTGCTAGCGGGGGAAGATACGCAGTATTTT	CASSQVLAGEDTQYF
-	-	TRBV30	TRBJ1-4	TGTGCCTGGAGGGAGACAGGCCGGGGACTGTTTTTT	CAWRETGRGLFF
TRBD1	-	TRBV7-2	TRBJ1-5	TGTGCCAGCAGCTTAGCTCCAGGGGGCTATCAGCCCCAGCATTTT	CASSLAPGGYQPQHF
TRBD2	-	TRBV7-2	TRBJ2-3	TGTGCCAGCAGCTTAGAGATCGTAGCGGGGGGATTCACAGATACGCAGTATTTT	CASSLEIVAGGFTDTQYF
TRBD1	-	TRBV6-6	TRBJ1-2	TGTGCCAGCAGTCTACAGGGGCTGACAGGGAATGGCTACACCTTC	CASSLQGLTGNGYTF
TRBD2	-	TRBV7-2	TRBJ2-7	TGTGCCAGCAGCTTAGGGAGCGGGGGTATGTACGAGCAGTACTTC	CASSLGSGGMYEQYF
TRBD1	-	TRBV7-8	TRBJ2-4	TGTGCCAGCAGCTCCCCGGGACAGGGCGACATTCAGTACTTC	CASSSPGQGDIQYF
-	-	TRBV6-1	TRBJ2-7	TGTGCCAGCAGTGGGGGACACTTCTACGAGCAGTACTTC	CASSGGHFYEQYF
TRBD1	-	TRBV5-1	TRBJ2-7	TGCGCCAGCAGCGGAGGGACAGGGTTCTACGAGCAGTACTTC	CASSGGTGFYEQYF
TRBD1	few	TRBV5-1	TRBJ2-7	TGCGCCAGCAGTTCGGGACAGGGGGACGAGCAGTACTTC	CASSSGQGDEQYF
TRBD1	-	TRBV15	TRBJ2-5	TGTGCCACCAGCGGCGACAGGGTGAGCCAAGAGACCCAGTACTTC	CATSGDRVSQETQYF
-	-	TRBV30	TRBJ1-2	TGTGCCTGGAATCGGCCACAGGGTGACTATGGCTACACCTTC	CAWNRPQGDYGYTF
-	-	TRBV7-9	TRBJ1-1	TGTGCCAGCAGCACCCCGGGAGAAGCTTTCTTT	CASSTPGEAFF
TRBD1	-	TRBV25-1	TRBJ1-2	TGTGCCAGCAGTGGGTACAGGGGGGAGAACTATGGCTACACCTTC	CASSGYRGENYGYTF
-	-	TRBV7-2	TRBJ2-5	TGTGCCAGCAGCTTATCAGGGCTGGAGACCCAGTACTTC	CASSLSGLETQYF
-	-	TRBV6-5	TRBJ1-1	TGTGCCAGCAGTGGTGGACAGAGAAAAGCTTTCTTT	CASSGGQRKAFF
-	-	TRBV7-3	TRBJ1-5	TGTGCCAGCAGCTCCACACCTGATCAGCCCCAGCATTTT	CASSSTPDQPQHF
-	few	TRBV10-3	TRBJ2-3	TGTGCCATCAGACCCACAGGGTTAACAGATACGCAGTATTTT	CAIRPTGLTDTQYF
TRBD1	-	TRBV7-6	TRBJ1-3	TGTGCCAGCAGCGTAGGGACAGGTCAAAACACCATATATTTT	CASSVGTGQNTIYF
TRBD2	-	TRBV7-2	TRBJ2-3	TGTGCCAGCAGCTCTGAGCGGGGGGCCCCCTCGCAGTATTTT	CASSSERGAPSQYF
-	-	TRBV19	TRBJ1-5	TGTGCCAGTAGTAGGGGGCCGGAGCCCCAGCATTTT	CASSRGPEPQHF
-	-	TRBV27	TRBJ2-7	TGTGCCAGCAGTTTATATCCTAGCGTTAGCTCCTACGAGCAGTACTTC	CASSLYPSVSSYEQYF
TRBD1	-	TRBV18	TRBJ1-6	TGTGCCAGCTCGACTAACGAGGGACAGGGGAATTCACCCCTCCACTTT	CASSTNEGQGNSPLHF
-	-	TRBV19	TRBJ1-3	TGTGCCAGTAGCGCCGGGGGAGGCGGCTCTGGAAACACCATATATTTT	CASSAGGGGSGNTIYF
TRBD1	-	TRBV29-1	TRBJ1-4	TGCAGCGTTGCCGGGACAGTAGGTGAAAAACTGTTTTTT	CSVAGTVGEKLFF
TRBD1	-	TRBV30	TRBJ1-6	TGTGCCTGGACCGGCCAGGGGGTACCCTATAATTCACCCCTCCACTTT	CAWTGQGVPYNSPLHF
-	-	TRBV19	TRBJ1-5	TGTGCCAGTAGTATGGGCGGGCCGTATCAGCCCCAGCATTTT	CASSMGGPYQPQHF
-	-	TRBV6-5	TRBJ1-6	TGTGCCAGCAGTACACTCCTGGAGGGTTCACCCCTCCACTTT	CASSTLLEGSPLHF
-	-	TRBV30	TRBJ1-1	TGTGCCTGGAGTGCGGGTTCGACCACTGAAGCTTTCTTT	CAWSAGSTTEAFF
TRBD1	-	TRBV5-1	TRBJ2-2	TGCGCCAGCAGCTCGTCTTGGACAGGGCCCGGGGAGCTGTTTTTT	CASSSSWTGPGELFF
TRBD1	-	TRBV10-3	TRBJ1-2	TGTGCCATCAGCAGGGGACAGGGGGACGGCTACACCTTC	CAISRGQGDGYTF
-	-	TRBV7-7	TRBJ2-2	TGTGCTAGCAGCATCCAGGGATACGGGGAGCTGTTTTTT	CASSIQGYGELFF
TRBD1	-	TRBV6-5	TRBJ1-1	TGTGCCAGCAGTTACTCGGGACAGGGAGTGAACACTGAAGCTTTCTTT	CASSYSGQGVNTEAFF
TRBD1	-	TRBV6-5	TRBJ2-3	TGTGCCAGCAGTTACTCGACAGGGAGCACAGATACGCAGTATTTT	CASSYSTGSTDTQYF
-	-	TRBV10-3	TRBJ2-1	TGTGCCATCATCAGGGATAATTCCTACAATGAGCAGTTCTTC	CAIIRDNSYNEQFF